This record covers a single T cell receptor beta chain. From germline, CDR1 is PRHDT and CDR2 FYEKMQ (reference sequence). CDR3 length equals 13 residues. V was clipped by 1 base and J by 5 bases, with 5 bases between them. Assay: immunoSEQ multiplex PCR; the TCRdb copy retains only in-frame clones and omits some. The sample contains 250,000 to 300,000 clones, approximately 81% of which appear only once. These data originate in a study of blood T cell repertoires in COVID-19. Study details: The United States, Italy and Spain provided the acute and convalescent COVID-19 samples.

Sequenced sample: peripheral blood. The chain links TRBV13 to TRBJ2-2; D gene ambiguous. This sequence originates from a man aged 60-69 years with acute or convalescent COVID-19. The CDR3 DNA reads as TGTGCCAGCAGCTTAGTCCCGACCGGGGAGCTGTTTTTT. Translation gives CASSLVPTGELFF. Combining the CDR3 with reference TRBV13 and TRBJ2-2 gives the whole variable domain AAGVIQSPRHLIKEKRETATLKCYPIPRHDTVYWYQQGPGQDPQFLISFYEKMQSDKGSIPDRFSAQQFSDYHSELNMSSLELGDSALYFCASSLVPTGELFFGEGSRLTVL.